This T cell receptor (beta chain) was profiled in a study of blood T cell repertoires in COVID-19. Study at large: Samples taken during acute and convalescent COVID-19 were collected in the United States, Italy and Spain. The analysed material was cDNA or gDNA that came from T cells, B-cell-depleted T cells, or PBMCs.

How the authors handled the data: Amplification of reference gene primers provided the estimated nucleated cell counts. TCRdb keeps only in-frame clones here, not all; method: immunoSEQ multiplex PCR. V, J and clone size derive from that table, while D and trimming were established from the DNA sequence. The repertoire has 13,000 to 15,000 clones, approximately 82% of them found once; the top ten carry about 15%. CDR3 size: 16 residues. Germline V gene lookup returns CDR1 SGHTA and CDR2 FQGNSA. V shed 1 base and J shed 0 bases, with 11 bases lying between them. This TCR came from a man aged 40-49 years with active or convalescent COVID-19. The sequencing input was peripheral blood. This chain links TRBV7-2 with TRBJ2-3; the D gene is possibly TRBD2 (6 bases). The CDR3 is CASSLGRGSSTDTQYF. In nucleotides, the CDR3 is TGTGCCAGCAGCTTAGGGCGGGGATCTAGCACAGATACGCAGTATTTT.